The next 14 T cell receptor beta chains were all read from a single sample in a study of blood T cell repertoires in COVID-19. Method: immunoSEQ multiplex PCR; TCRdb's copy keeps in-frame clones and lacks some. The data contain 350,000 to 450,000 clones, 88% of them singletons. The sequenced sample was PBMCs or T cells enriched from blood (not recorded which). The receptors were gathered from a woman between 18 and 29 years old who had been exposed to COVID-19.

The chain uses TRBV12-3 or TRBV12-4 and TRBJ1-1, with D unclear. V gave up 5 bases and J gave up 6 bases, with 7 bases separating them. The CDR3 sequence is 11 residues long. The CDR3 sequence is CASSPPAEAFF. The CDR3 bases are TGTGCCAGCAGTCCCCCCGCTGAAGCTTTCTTT.

The chain employs TRBV2 and TRBJ2-3; 7 bases align to TRBD2. The CDR3 length is 18 residues. The germline gives CDR1 SNHLY, CDR2 FYNNEI. V trimming: 3 bases; J trimming: 2 bases; junction bases outside the gene matches: 14. CDR3 nucleotide sequence: TGTGCCAGCAGTGACACCGGGGGGTTGGACTCGTACACAGATACGCAGTATTTT. This sequence encodes CASSDTGGLDSYTDTQYF. Combining the CDR3 with reference TRBV2 and TRBJ2-3 gives the whole variable domain EPEVTQTPSHQVTQMGQEVILRCVPISNHLYFYWYRQILGQKVEFLVSFYNNEISEKSEIFDDQFSVERPDGSNFTLKIRSTKLEDSAMYFCASSDTGGLDSYTDTQYFGPGTRLTVL.

V usage is TRBV3-1 (or the pseudogene TRBV3-2) and J usage is TRBJ1-1; TRBD1 is a possible D gene (5 bases). This CDR3 spans 14 amino acids. V was trimmed by 8 bases and J by 4 bases, leaving 17 bases between them. Germline CDR1 and CDR2: LGHDT and YNNKEL (reference sequence). The CDR3 coding sequence is TGTGCCAGCGTACTGGGGGGGAGTCTCACTGAAGCTTTCTTT. This encodes CASVLGGSLTEAFF.

Here the CDR3 reads CAIGGTGANVLTF. DNA for the CDR3: TGTGCCATCGGGGGGACTGGGGCCAACGTCCTGACTTTC. V gene TRBV7-8 combines with J gene TRBJ2-6, with 7 bases lining up with TRBD2. This CDR3 comprises 13 residues. Germline V gene lookup returns CDR1 SGHVS and CDR2 FQNEAQ. V was clipped by 10 bases and J by 2 bases; unmatched bases: 2.

The chain uses TRBV4-1 and TRBJ2-3; 16 positions match TRBD2. J lost 0 bases, V lost 6 bases, and 9 bases had no gene match. Germline lookup yields CDR1 MGHRA and CDR2 YSYEKL. This CDR3 contains 19 residues. The CDR3 protein is CASRLAGTSGGASTDTQYF. The CDR3 DNA sequence: TGCGCCAGCAGGCTGGCCGGGACTAGCGGGGGGGCTAGCACAGATACGCAGTATTTT.

DNA for the CDR3: TGTGCCAGCAGTATTGGCGGGGGCGTGGGGAATGAGCAGTTCTTC. Translated: CASSIGGGVGNEQFF. The V call is TRBV28, the J call TRBJ2-1; D is possibly TRBD2 (7 bases). The CDR3 is 15 residues long. V was trimmed by 5 bases and J by 7 bases, leaving 18 bases between them. Germline CDR1 MDHEN, CDR2 SYDVKM.

The chain carries TRBV21-1 and TRBJ2-5; the DNA was not used to check the table's D call, TRBD1. TRBV21-1 is deemed a pseudogene. This CDR3 is 15 amino acids long. The CDR3 nucleotides read TGTGCCAGCAGCAAAGTTTACAGGGGTGAAGAGACCCAGTACTTC. Encoded protein: CASSKVYRGEETQYF.

The table lists this clone with a few counts. The chain recombines TRBV30 with TRBJ1-1; 9 bases agree with TRBD1. The CDR3 covers 13 residues. V gave up 7 bases and J gave up 3 bases; unmatched junction bases: 6. From germline, CDR1 is GTSNPN and CDR2 SVGIG (reference sequence). CDR3 region: CAFKTGGHTEAFF. The DNA of the CDR3 is TGTGCCTTCAAAACAGGGGGCCACACTGAAGCTTTCTTT.

The chain combines TRBV6-2 or TRBV6-3 with TRBJ1-5; 7 nucleotides match TRBD1. This CDR3 region has 15 residues. The trim removed 4 bases at V and 4 bases at J, leaving 7 bases unmatched. In germline, CDR1 is MNHEY, CDR2 SVGEGT. CDR3 sequence: CASSSQGLGNQPQHF. CDR3 nucleotides: TGTGCCAGCAGTTCACAGGGGTTAGGTAATCAGCCCCAGCATTTT.

This chain links TRBV2 with TRBJ1-6, with TRBD1 as a possible D gene (6 bases). The CDR3 sequence is 16 residues long. Trimming cost V 2 bases and J 3 bases, with 11 bases left between them. The germline V gene has CDR1 SNHLY and CDR2 FYNNEI. CDR3 amino acids: CASSEIQGSYNSPLHF. The CDR3 region has the DNA TGTGCCAGCAGTGAAATTCAGGGGAGCTATAATTCACCCCTCCACTTT.

CDR3 region: CASSSGGTGTYGYTF. In DNA, the CDR3 is TGTGCCAGTAGCTCCGGAGGGACAGGGACCTATGGCTACACCTTC. This sequence joins TRBV19 and TRBJ1-2, with TRBD1 matching over 9 bases. Trimming took 6 bases from V and 4 from J; bases not matched to a gene: 9. The germline V gene encodes CDR1 LNHDA and CDR2 SQIVND (reference sequence). This CDR3 comprises 15 residues.

The rearrangement joins TRBV7-8 to TRBJ2-7; 9 nucleotides agree with TRBD1. Germline trimming cut 6 bases from V and 2 bases from J; bases unmatched to any gene: 8. Germline V gene sequence: CDR1 SGHVS, CDR2 FQNEAQ. The CDR3 runs 15 residues. The CDR3 region is CASRAEGQGTYEQYF. CDR3 nucleotide sequence: TGTGCCAGCAGGGCAGAAGGACAGGGGACCTACGAGCAGTACTTC.

The genes are TRBV15 and TRBJ1-6; 9 bases agree with TRBD1. Germline trimming cut 6 bases from V and 10 bases from J; bases unmatched to any gene: 4. The CDR3 spans 13 residues. In germline, CDR1 is LNHNV, CDR2 YYDKDF (reference sequence). The CDR3 bases are TGTGCCACCAGGCGGACAGGGGAATCACCCCTCCACTTT. Its translation is CATRRTGESPLHF.

The V and J genes are TRBV28 and TRBJ1-6; maybe TRBD1 (6 bases). Germline CDR1 reads MDHEN; CDR2 reads SYDVKM. V dropped 2 bases and J dropped 7 bases, with 9 bases sitting between them. This CDR3 is built from 14 residues. The CDR3 DNA reads as TGTGCCAGCAGTTTACTTACAGGGAATTCACCCCTCCACTTT. Encoded protein: CASSLLTGNSPLHF. The full variable domain, in which reference TRBV28 and TRBJ1-6 provide the parts outside the CDR3, is DVKVTQSSRYLVKRTGEKVFLECVQDMDHENMFWYRQDPGLGLRLIYFSYDVKMKEKGDIPEGYSVSREKKERFSLILESASTNQTSMYLCASSLLTGNSPLHFGNGTRLTVT.